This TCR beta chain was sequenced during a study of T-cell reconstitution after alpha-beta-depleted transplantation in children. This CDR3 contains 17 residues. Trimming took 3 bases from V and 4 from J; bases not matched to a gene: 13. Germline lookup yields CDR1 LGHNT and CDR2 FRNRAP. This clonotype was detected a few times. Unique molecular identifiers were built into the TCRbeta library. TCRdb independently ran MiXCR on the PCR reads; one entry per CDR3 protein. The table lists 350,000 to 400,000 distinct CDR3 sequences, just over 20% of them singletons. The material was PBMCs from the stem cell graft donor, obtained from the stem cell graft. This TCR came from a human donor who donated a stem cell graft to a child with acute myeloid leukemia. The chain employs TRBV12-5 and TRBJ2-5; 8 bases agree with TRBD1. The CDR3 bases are TGTGCTAGTGGTTTCTTCGGACAGGGCCTATCCAGAGAGACCCAGTACTTC. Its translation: CASGFFGQGLSRETQYF. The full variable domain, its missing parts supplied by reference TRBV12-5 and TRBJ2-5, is DARVTQTPRHKVTEMGQEVTMRCQPILGHNTVFWYRQTMMQGLELLAYFRNRAPLDDSGMPKDRFSAEMPDATLATLKIQPSEPRDSAVYFCASGFFGQGLSRETQYFGPGTRLLVL.